This TCR beta chain was found in a study of CD4+ T cells in melanoma. Overall study findings and caveats: CD8+ T cell, macrophage and B cell function reportedly correlated with neoantigen-specific CD4+ T cells. In melanoma, neoantigen-specific CD4+ T cells reportedly differed in differentiation state.

Germline V gives CDR1 KGHSH, CDR2 LQKENI. V lost 6 bases, J lost 13 bases, and 15 bases stayed unmatched. This CDR3 is built from 15 residues. This table comes from immunoSEQ multiplex PCR, and its TCRdb copy is limited to in-frame clones, with some not included. The data contain roughly 16,000 clones, 65% to 85% of them singletons. In the case of this clone: Its specificity is not known.

The gene calls are TRBV18 and TRBJ1-6, with TRBD1 matching over 7 bases. Sequencing was carried out using cells from a culture (not recorded whether cultured in vitro). This TCR was recovered from a human donor with melanoma. CDR3 sequence reads: CASSTDNRGKGPLHF. For the CDR3, the DNA is TGTGCCAGCTCTACCGATAACAGGGGTAAGGGGCCCCTCCACTTT.